Shown below are 7 T cell receptor beta chains from a single sample sequenced in a study of T cell repertoires in cytomegalovirus infection. Which antigens these TCRs recognize remains unknown. A single record per CDR3 protein comes from TCRdb applying MiXCR to the reads. The sample shows about 220,000 distinct CDR3 sequences, 35% to 40% of them seen only once. The source was CD8+ T cells from cultured PBMCs, collected from culture after CMV antigen stimulation. The receptors stem from a human donor in good health (CMV status not recorded). Some clones in this sample may be carry-over from other donors' samples.

This clonotype was recorded many times. The chain uses TRBV7-8 and TRBJ2-1; D unclear. V was clipped by 3 bases and J by 5 bases, with 11 bases between them. This CDR3 contains 14 residues. The V gene's germline CDR1 is SGHVS and CDR2 FQNEAQ. The CDR3, as DNA: TGTGCCAGCAGCTTGGGCATTCCCCACAATGAGCAGTTCTTC. This translates into CASSLGIPHNEQFF.

The V and J genes are TRBV27 and TRBJ2-7, with 7 bases lining up with TRBD2. V gave up 5 bases and J gave up 1 base; unmatched junction bases: 5. CDR1 is MNHEY and CDR2 is SMNVEV in the germline V gene (reference sequence). This CDR3 is 14 amino acids long. DNA for the CDR3: TGTGCCAGCAGTCCGAGCGGGGAGTCCTACGAGCAGTACTTC. Its protein product is CASSPSGESYEQYF.

This clonotype has more than one count but fewer than ten. The chain uses TRBV6-1 and TRBJ2-1, with D perhaps TRBD1 (6 bases). The CDR3 spans 13 residues. V lost 1 base to trimming and J lost 13 bases, with 14 bases between them. In germline, CDR1 is MNHNS, CDR2 SASEGT. The CDR3 loop reads CASSEETAGTQFF. The CDR3 nucleotides read TGTGCCAGCAGTGAAGAAACGGCCGGGACACAGTTCTTC.

V and J are TRBV7-2 and TRBJ2-3; 7 bases agree with TRBD1. V shed 3 bases and J 4 bases; nucleotides not matched to a gene: 4. There are 14 residues in the CDR3. From germline, CDR1 is SGHTA and CDR2 FQGNSA. In DNA, the CDR3 is TGTGCCAGCAGCTTTGCAGGGGGTGCAGATACGCAGTATTTT. Protein product: CASSFAGGADTQYF.

In its sample, this clonotype was seen a few times. This chain links TRBV7-9 with TRBJ2-5; 12 nucleotides align to TRBD2. J gave up 1 base and V 6 bases, and 3 bases lay outside the gene matches. Germline loops: CDR1 SEHNR, CDR2 FQNEAQ (reference sequence). The CDR3 is 15 amino acids. Here the CDR3 reads CASSPTSGSQETQYF. DNA for the CDR3: TGTGCCAGCAGTCCGACTAGCGGGAGCCAAGAGACCCAGTACTTC. Variable domain in full (rest from reference TRBV7-9 and TRBJ2-5): DTGVSQNPRHKITKRGQNVTFRCDPISEHNRLYWYRQTLGQGPEFLTYFQNEAQLEKSRLLSDRFSAERPKGSFSTLEIQRTEQGDSAMYLCASSPTSGSQETQYFGPGTRLLVL.

The chain carries TRBV2 and TRBJ2-1; TRBD2 matches at 11 bases. The germline CDR1 and CDR2 sequences are SNHLY and FYNNEI. The length of the CDR3 is 17 residues. J lost 7 bases, V lost 2 bases, and 10 bases had no gene match. DNA of the CDR3: TGTGCCAGCAGTGAAAAGGGCCTAGCGGGAGGTGGTAATGAGCAGTTCTTC. This translates into CASSEKGLAGGGNEQFF.

The V call is TRBV27, the J call TRBJ1-5, with a weak D call TRBD1 (5 bases). Germline CDR1 and CDR2: MNHEY and SMNVEV (reference sequence). The CDR3 sequence is 15 residues long. The germline V and J ends were trimmed by 3 bases and 4 bases, with 13 bases remaining between them. In DNA, the CDR3 is TGTGCCAGCAGTTTCGGGGTTCAGGGAAATCAGCCCCAGCATTTT. Protein product: CASSFGVQGNQPQHF.